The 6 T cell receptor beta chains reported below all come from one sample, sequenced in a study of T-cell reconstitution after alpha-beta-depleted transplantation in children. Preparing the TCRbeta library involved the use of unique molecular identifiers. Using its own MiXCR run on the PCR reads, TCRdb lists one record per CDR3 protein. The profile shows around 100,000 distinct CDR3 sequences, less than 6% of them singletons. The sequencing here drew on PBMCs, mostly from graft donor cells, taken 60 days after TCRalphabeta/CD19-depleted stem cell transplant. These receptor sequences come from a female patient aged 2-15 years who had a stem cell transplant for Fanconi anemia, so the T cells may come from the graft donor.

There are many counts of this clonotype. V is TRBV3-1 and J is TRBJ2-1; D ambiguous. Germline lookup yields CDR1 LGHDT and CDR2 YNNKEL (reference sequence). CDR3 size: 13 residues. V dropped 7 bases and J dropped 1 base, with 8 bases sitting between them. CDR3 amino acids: CASTHMSYNEQFF. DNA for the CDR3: TGTGCCAGCACCCATATGTCCTACAATGAGCAGTTCTTC.

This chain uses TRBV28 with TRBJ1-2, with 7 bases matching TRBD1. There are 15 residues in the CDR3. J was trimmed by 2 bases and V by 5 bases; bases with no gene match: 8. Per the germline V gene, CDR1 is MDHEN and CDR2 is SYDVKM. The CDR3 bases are TGTGCCAGCAGTACAGGGGCGCGTCGGAACTATGGCTACACCTTC. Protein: CASSTGARRNYGYTF.

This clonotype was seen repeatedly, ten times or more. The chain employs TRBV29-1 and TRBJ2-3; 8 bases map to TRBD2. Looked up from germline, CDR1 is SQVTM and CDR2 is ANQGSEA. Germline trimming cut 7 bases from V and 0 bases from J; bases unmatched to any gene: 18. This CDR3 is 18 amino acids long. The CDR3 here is CSAAGVLAGAPSTDTQYF. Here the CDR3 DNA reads TGCAGCGCTGCTGGAGTCCTAGCGGGCGCACCCAGCACAGATACGCAGTATTTT.

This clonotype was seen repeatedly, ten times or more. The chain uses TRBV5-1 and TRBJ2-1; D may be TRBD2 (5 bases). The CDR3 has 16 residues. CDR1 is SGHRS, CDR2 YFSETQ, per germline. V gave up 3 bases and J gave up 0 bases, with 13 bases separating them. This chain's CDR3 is CASSSPTTSSYNEQFF. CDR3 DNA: TGCGCCAGCAGCTCCCCTACTACTAGCTCCTACAATGAGCAGTTCTTC.

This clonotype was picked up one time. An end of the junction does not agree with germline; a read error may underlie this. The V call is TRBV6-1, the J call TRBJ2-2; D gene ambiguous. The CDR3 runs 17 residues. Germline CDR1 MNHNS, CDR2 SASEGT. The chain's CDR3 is CASRKRSAPRATRELFF. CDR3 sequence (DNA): TGTGCCAGCAGAAAACGTTCGGCCCCAAGGGCCACCAGGGAGCTGTTTTTT.

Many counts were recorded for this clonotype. The CDR3 protein is CASSTASFSSGANVLTF. The CDR3 DNA is TGTGCCAGCAGCACCGCCTCCTTCAGCTCTGGGGCCAACGTCCTGACTTTC. This chain links TRBV21-1 with TRBJ2-6; TRBD1 is the table's D call and was not checked against the DNA. TRBV21-1 corresponds to a pseudogene. The CDR3 spans 17 residues.